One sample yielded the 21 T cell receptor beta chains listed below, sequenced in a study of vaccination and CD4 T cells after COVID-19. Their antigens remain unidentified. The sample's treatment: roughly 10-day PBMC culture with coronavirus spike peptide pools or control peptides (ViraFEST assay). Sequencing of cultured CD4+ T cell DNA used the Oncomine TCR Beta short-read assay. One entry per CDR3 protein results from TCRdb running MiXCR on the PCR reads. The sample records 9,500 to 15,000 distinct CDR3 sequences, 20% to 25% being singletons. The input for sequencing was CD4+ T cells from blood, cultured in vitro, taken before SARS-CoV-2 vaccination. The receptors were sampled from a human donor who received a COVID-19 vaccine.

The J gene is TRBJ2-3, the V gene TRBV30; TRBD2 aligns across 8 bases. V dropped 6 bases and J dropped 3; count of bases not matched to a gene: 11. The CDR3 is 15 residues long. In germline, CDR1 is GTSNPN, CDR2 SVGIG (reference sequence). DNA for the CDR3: TGTGCCTGCGGACCCACTAGCGGTATTACAGATACGCAGTATTTT. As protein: CACGPTSGITDTQYF.

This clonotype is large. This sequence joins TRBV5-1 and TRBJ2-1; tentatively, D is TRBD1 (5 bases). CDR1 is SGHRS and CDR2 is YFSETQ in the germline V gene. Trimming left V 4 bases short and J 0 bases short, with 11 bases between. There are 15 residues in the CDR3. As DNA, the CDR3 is TGCGCCAGCAGCGGTGACAGAGTCTCCTACAATGAGCAGTTCTTC. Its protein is CASSGDRVSYNEQFF. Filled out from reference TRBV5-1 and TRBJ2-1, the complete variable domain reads KAGVTQTPRYLIKTRGQQVTLSCSPISGHRSVSWYQQTPGQGLQFLFEYFSETQRNKGNFPGRFSGRQFSNSRSEMNVSTLELGDSALYLCASSGDRVSYNEQFFGPGTRLTVL.

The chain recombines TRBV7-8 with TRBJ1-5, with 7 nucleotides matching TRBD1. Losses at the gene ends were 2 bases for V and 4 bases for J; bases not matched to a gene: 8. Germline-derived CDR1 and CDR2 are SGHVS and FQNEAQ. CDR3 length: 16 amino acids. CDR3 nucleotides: TGTGCCAGCAGCTTAAGTGGCCAGGGGGAGAATCAGCCCCAGCATTTT. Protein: CASSLSGQGENQPQHF.

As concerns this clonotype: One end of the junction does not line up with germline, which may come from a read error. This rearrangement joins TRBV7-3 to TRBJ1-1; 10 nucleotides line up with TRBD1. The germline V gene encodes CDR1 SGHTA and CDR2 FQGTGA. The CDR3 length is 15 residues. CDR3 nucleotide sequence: TGTGCCAGCAGCCTAACCCTGACAGGGGGCTCTTCTGCTTTCTTT. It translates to CASSLTLTGGSSAFF. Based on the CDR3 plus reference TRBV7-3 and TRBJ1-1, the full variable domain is GAGVSQTPSNKVTEKGKYVELRCDPISGHTALYWYRQSLGQGPEFLIYFQGTGAADDSGLPNDRFFAVRPEGSVSTLKIQRTERGDSAVYLCASSLTLTGGSSAFFGQGTRLTVV.

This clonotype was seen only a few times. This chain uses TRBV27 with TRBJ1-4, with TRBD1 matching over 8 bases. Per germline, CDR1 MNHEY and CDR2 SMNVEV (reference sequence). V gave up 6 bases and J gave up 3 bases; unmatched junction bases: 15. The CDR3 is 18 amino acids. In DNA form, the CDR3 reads TGTGCCAGCAGATCCCTCGGGGCAGGGGGCCCAGCTAATGAAAAACTGTTTTTT. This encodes CASRSLGAGGPANEKLFF.

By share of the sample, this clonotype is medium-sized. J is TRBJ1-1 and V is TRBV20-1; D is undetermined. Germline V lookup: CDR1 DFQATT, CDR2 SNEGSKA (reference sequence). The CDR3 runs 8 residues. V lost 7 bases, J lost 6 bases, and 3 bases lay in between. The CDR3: CSVSEAFF. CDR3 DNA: TGCAGTGTTTCTGAAGCTTTCTTT.

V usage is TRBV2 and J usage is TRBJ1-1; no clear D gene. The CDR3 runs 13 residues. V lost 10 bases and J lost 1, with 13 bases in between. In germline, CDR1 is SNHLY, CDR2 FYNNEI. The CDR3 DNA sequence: TGTGCCAAACACACACCAACGAACACTGAAGCTTTCTTT. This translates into CAKHTPTNTEAFF.

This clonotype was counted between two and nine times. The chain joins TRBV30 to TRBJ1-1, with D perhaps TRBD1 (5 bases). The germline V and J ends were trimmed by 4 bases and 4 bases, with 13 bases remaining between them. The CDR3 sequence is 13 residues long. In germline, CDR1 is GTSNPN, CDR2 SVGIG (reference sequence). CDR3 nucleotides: TGTGCCTGGATGGTCCAGGGTGGCACTGAAGCTTTCTTT. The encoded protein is CAWMVQGGTEAFF.

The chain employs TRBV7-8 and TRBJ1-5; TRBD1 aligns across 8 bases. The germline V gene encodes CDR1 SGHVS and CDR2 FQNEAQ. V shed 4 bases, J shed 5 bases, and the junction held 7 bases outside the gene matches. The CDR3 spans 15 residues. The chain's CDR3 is CASSSQGGTYQPQHF. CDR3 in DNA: TGTGCCAGCAGCTCACAGGGGGGGACGTATCAGCCCCAGCATTTT.

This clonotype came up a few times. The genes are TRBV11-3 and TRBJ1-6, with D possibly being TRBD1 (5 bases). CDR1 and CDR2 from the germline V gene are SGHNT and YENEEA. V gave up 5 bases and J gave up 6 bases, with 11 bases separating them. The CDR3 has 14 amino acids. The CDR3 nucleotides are TGTGCCAGCAGCAGCCGACAGCCTAATTCACCCCTCCACTTT. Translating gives CASSSRQPNSPLHF.

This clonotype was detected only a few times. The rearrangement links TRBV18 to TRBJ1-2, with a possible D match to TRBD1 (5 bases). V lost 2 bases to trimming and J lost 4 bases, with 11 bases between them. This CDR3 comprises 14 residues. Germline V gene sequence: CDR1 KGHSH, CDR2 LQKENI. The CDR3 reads CASSPSARGYGYTF. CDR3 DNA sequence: TGTGCCAGCTCACCATCAGCGAGGGGCTATGGCTACACCTTC.

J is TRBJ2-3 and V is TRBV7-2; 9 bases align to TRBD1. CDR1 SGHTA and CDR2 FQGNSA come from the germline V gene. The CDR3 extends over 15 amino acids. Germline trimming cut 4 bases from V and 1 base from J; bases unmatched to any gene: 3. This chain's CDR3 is CASSWDRDGTDTQYF. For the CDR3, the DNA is TGTGCCAGCAGCTGGGACAGGGACGGCACAGATACGCAGTATTTT. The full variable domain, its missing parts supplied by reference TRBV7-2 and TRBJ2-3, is GAGVSQSPSNKVTEKGKDVELRCDPISGHTALYWYRQSLGQGLEFLIYFQGNSAPDKSGLPSDRFSAERTGGSVSTLTIQRTQQEDSAVYLCASSWDRDGTDTQYFGPGTRLTVL.

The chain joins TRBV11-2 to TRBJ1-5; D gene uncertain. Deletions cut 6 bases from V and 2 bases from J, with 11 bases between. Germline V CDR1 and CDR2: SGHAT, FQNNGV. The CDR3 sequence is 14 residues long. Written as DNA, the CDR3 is TGTGCCAGCAGTTTAAGTAGGGGCAATCAGCCCCAGCATTTT. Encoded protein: CASSLSRGNQPQHF.

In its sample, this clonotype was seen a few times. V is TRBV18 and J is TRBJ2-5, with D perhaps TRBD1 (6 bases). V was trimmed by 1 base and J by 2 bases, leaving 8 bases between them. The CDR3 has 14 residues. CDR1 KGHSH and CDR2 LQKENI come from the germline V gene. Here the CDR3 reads CASSPLGQQETQYF. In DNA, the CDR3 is TGTGCCAGCTCACCACTGGGACAACAAGAGACCCAGTACTTC.

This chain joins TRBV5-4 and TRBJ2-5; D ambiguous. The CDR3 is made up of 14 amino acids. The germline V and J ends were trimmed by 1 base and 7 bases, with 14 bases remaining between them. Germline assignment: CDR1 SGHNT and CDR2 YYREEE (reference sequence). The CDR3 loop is CASSLLQRVGTQYF. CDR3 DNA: TGTGCCAGCAGCTTGTTGCAGCGAGTTGGGACCCAGTACTTC.

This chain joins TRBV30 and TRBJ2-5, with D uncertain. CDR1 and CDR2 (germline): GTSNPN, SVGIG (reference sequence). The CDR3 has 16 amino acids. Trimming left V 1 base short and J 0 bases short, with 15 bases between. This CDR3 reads CAWSGYPAEYQETQYF. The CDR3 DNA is TGTGCCTGGAGTGGGTACCCGGCCGAGTACCAAGAGACCCAGTACTTC.

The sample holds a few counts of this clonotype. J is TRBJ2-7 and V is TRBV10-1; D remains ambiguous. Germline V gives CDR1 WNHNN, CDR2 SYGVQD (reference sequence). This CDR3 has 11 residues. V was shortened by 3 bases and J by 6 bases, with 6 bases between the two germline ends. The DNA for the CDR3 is TGCGCCAGCAGTGAAGACACCGAGCAGTACTTC. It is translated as CASSEDTEQYF.

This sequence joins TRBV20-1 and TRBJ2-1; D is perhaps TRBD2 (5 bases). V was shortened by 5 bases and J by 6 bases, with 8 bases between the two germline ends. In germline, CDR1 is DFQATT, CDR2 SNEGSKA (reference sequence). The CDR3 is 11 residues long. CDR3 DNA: TGCAGTGCTCGACGGGGCAATGAGCAGTTCTTC. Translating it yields CSARRGNEQFF.

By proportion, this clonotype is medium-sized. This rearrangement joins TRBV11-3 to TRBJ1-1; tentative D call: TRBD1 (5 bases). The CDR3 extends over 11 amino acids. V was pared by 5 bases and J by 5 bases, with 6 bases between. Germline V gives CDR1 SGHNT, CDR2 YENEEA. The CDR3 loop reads CASSGGTEAFF. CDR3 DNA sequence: TGTGCCAGCAGCGGGGGAACTGAAGCTTTCTTT.

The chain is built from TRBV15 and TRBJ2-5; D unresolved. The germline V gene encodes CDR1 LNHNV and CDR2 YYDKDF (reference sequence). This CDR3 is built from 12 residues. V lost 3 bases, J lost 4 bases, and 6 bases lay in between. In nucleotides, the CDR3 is TGTGCCACCAGCAGCCGAAGAGAGACCCAGTACTTC. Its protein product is CATSSRRETQYF.

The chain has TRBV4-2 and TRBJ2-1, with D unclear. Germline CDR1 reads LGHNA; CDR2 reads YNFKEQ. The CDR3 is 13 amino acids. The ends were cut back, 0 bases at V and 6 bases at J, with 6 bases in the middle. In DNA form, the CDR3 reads TGTGCCAGCAGCCAAGATTACGGCAATGAGCAGTTCTTC. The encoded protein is CASSQDYGNEQFF.